This T cell receptor (beta chain) was recorded in a study of post-analysis software for immune sequencing data. Study overall: Included courses were relapsing-remitting and secondary progressive multiple sclerosis; progressive-relapsing multiple sclerosis was also included. Study findings and constraints: Compared with controls, patients showed significantly lower normalized Chao1 diversity. Comparison of patients with controls showed 4 to 6 TRBV segments more frequent in patients, TRBV5-6, TRBV5-1 and TRBV20-1 among them.

Sequencing libraries made from TCR beta cDNA carried unique molecular identifiers. Researchers reported roughly 0.5 million cDNA molecules coming from around 1 to 9.1 million T cells. MiXCR, applied by TCRdb to the PCR reads, yields one record per CDR3 protein. The profile shows 820,000 or so distinct CDR3 sequences, about 53% of them singletons. With regard to this clonotype: What it binds is unknown.

Trimming stripped 5 bases from V and 5 bases from J, with 24 bases between. The CDR3 runs to 16 residues. Germline V gene data show CDR1 as DFQATT and CDR2 as SNEGSKA (reference sequence). This rearrangement joins TRBV20-1 to TRBJ2-5; D is perhaps TRBD2 (6 bases). The source material was blood. This clonotype was obtained from a girl aged 5 to 17 with multiple sclerosis. The CDR3 reads CSAEDAGRGLWETQYF. In DNA form, the CDR3 reads TGCAGTGCTGAAGACGCGGGACGCGGCCTGTGGGAGACCCAGTACTTC.